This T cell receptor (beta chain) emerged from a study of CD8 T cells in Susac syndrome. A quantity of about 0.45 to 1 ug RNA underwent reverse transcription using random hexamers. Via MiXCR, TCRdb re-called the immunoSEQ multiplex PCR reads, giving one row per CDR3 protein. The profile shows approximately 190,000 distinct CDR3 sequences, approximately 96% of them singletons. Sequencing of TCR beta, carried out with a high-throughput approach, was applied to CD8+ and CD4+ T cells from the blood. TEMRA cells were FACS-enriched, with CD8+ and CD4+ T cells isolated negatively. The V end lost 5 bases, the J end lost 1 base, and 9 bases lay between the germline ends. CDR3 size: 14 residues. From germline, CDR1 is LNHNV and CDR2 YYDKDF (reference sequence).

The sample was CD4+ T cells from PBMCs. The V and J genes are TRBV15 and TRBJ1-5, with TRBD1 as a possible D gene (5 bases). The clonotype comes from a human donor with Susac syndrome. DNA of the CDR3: TGTGCCACCAGCTGGGGCCAGAGCAATCAGCCCCAGCATTTT. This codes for CATSWGQSNQPQHF.